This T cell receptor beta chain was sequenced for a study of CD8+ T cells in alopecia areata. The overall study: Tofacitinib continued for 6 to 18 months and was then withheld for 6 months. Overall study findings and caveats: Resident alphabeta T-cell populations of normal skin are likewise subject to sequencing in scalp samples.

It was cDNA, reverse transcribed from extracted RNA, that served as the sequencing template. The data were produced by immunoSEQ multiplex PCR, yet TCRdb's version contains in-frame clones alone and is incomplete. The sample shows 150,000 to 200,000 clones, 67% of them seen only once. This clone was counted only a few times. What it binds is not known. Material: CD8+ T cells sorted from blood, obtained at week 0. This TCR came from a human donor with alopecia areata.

The CDR3: CASSSEDRADSHYNEQFF. For the CDR3, the DNA is TGTGCCAGCAGCTCCGAGGACAGGGCCGATTCCCATTACAATGAGCAGTTCTTC. The chain is built from TRBV11-1 and TRBJ2-1, with 8 bases matching TRBD1. The V gene's germline CDR1 is SGHAT and CDR2 FQDESV (reference sequence). The CDR3 loop spans 18 amino acids. The V segment lost 4 bases and the J segment 4 bases; nucleotides outside the gene matches: 15.